Sequencing of this TCR beta chain was carried out in a study of beta chain features in type 1 diabetes. Study-level points and caveats: Reads derived from cDNA could over-represent cells showing high TCR expression. Type 1 diabetes patients showed fewer insertions and more deletions at VDJ junctions. Moderate but significant shortening of TCRB CDR3s was recorded in all four CD4+ subsets from Type 1 diabetes patients.

Sequencing targeted expressed TCRB transcripts, as all isolated RNA had been reverse transcribed. Sequencing was performed with immunoSEQ multiplex PCR; in TCRdb, only in-frame clones are kept and a portion is missing. The sample lists roughly 24,000 clones; about 69% were seen once. As for this clone: Antigen: not known.

This receptor was identified in a man aged 18-30 years with type 1 diabetes. The source material was Tregs from blood.

The CDR3 nucleotides read TGTGCCAGCAGAGCTAGTGATAGTAGGGAGACCCAGTACTTC. Translated, it gives CASRASDSRETQYF. The V gene is TRBV27, the J gene TRBJ2-5; unclear D gene. Germline-derived CDR1 and CDR2 are MNHEY and SMNVEV (reference sequence). The V end was cut by 6 bases, the J end by 5 bases, with 16 bases between. The CDR3 length is 14 residues.